What follows describes a single T cell receptor beta chain. CDR1 is ENHRY, CDR2 SYGVKD, per germline. The CDR3 totals 13 residues. V was clipped by 6 bases and J by 4 bases, with 10 bases between them. These data come from a study of shared clonotypes between healthy human individuals. Data came from immunoSEQ multiplex PCR; TCRdb stores just in-frame clones and leaves some out. The sample has about a million clones, 65% to 80% seen once; the top ten hold about 1.4%. Sequencing used memory CD4+ T cells sorted from blood. Subset: CD45RA-negative fraction. The J gene is TRBJ2-1, the V gene TRBV10-3; D is unclear. This clonotype originated in a man between 18 and 29 years old in good health. CDR3 sequence reads: CAISVEWYNEQFF. CDR3 sequence (DNA): TGTGCCATCAGCGTAGAGTGGTACAATGAGCAGTTCTTC.